Listed here are 14 T cell receptor beta chains from one sample, sequenced in a study of patients and donors after allogeneic stem cell transplantation (dated by TCRdb to 2020 to 2021). Libraries were built with RT-PCR. Sequencing took place on a NextSeq 550. TCRdb trimmed public reads at Q25 via fastp, called clones via MiXCR and kept in-frame beta chains. Records with the same CDR3 protein are collapsed into one entry carrying the most frequent genes and DNA. Recorded for this sample are 190,000 or so distinct CDR3 sequences; 41% of them occurred a single time. Of the sample, about 35% falls within the top ten clones. What was sequenced was blood, either unsorted or a sorted T cell fraction (not recorded which). The receptors come from a human donor who was either an allogeneic HSCT recipient or a stem cell or donor lymphocyte infusion donor (not recorded which). It is not recorded whose cells these are; they may come from a transplant donor.

This clonotype was observed a handful of times. The chain is built from TRBV4-2 and TRBJ1-1, with no clear D. The CDR3 covers 14 residues. V was pared by 0 bases and J by 1 base, with 6 bases between. Germline CDR1 is LGHNA and CDR2 is YNFKEQ. The CDR3: CASSQDPGNTEAFF. In DNA form, the CDR3 reads TGTGCCAGCAGCCAAGACCCAGGGAACACTGAAGCTTTCTTT.

This clonotype was counted between two and nine times. V is TRBV10-3 and J is TRBJ1-2; D not certain. V lost 2 bases, J lost 4 bases, and 11 bases lay in between. Per the germline V gene, CDR1 is ENHRY and CDR2 is SYGVKD. The CDR3 spans 14 residues. The CDR3 nucleotides are TGTGCCATCAGTGAGACTCCCGCGGGCTATGGCTACACCTTC. The encoded protein is CAISETPAGYGYTF.

This chain connects TRBV10-2 to TRBJ2-1, with TRBD2 matching 9 bases. Germline V gene data show CDR1 as WSHSY and CDR2 as SAAADI. V lost 4 bases, J lost 3 bases, and 10 bases stayed unmatched. The CDR3 is made up of 17 amino acids. CDR3 bases: TGCGCCAGCAGTGCCCCGCCTCGACTAGCGGACTACAATGAGCAGTTCTTC. This encodes CASSAPPRLADYNEQFF.

There are a few counts of this clonotype. This sequence joins TRBV15 and TRBJ1-1; D gene ambiguous. Germline loops: CDR1 LNHNV, CDR2 YYDKDF (reference sequence). V was shortened by 0 bases and J by 8 bases, with 7 bases between the two germline ends. The CDR3 runs 12 residues. DNA for the CDR3: TGTGCCACCAGCAGAGATAACTTCGAAGCTTTCTTT. It is translated as CATSRDNFEAFF.

This clonotype was counted only a few times. The chain recombines TRBV25-1 with TRBJ1-1; no definite D call. The CDR3 has 13 residues. The V gene lost 8 bases and the J gene lost 3 bases, with 13 bases spanning the gap. From germline, CDR1 is MGHDK and CDR2 SYGVNS. The chain's CDR3 is CASGLAGYTEAFF. CDR3 sequence (DNA): TGTGCCAGCGGACTCGCGGGGTACACTGAAGCTTTCTTT.

This clonotype was recorded a few times. This sequence joins TRBV25-1 and TRBJ1-1, with TRBD1 as a possible D gene (6 bases). The CDR3 length is 14 residues. Trimming removed 5 bases from V and 5 bases from J, with 15 bases in between. Germline assignment: CDR1 MGHDK and CDR2 SYGVNS. CDR3 in DNA: TGTGCCAGCAGTCCCAGGGGATCAGGAACTGAAGCTTTCTTT. This gives the protein CASSPRGSGTEAFF.

V usage is TRBV10-3 and J usage is TRBJ1-1, with a weak D call TRBD1 (5 bases). The CDR3 extends over 13 amino acids. CDR1 and CDR2 from the germline V gene are ENHRY and SYGVKD. The ends were cut back, 11 bases at V and 0 bases at J, with 13 bases in the middle. This CDR3 is CALRWGMNTEAFF. The DNA of the CDR3 is TGTGCCTTACGGTGGGGGATGAACACTGAAGCTTTCTTT.

This clonotype occurred a few times. The V call is TRBV20-1, the J call TRBJ2-7, with TRBD1 as a possible D gene (6 bases). This CDR3 spans 13 amino acids. Per germline, CDR1 DFQATT and CDR2 SNEGSKA (reference sequence). V was clipped by 3 bases and J by 2 bases, with 11 bases between them. CDR3 loop: CSASSDRTYEQYF. Here the CDR3 DNA reads TGCAGTGCTAGCTCGGACAGAACCTACGAGCAGTACTTC.

In its sample, this clonotype was seen a few times. The J gene is TRBJ1-4, the V gene TRBV5-5; D is unclear. Trimming shortened V by 3 bases and J by 1 base, and 4 bases separated the two germline ends. Germline V CDR1 and CDR2: SGHKS, YYEKEE (reference sequence). The CDR3 contains 13 residues. The CDR3 protein is CASSSVTNEKLFF. CDR3 in DNA: TGTGCCAGCAGCTCGGTAACTAATGAAAAACTGTTTTTT.

In its sample, this clonotype was seen a few times. The V call is TRBV7-9, the J call TRBJ1-2, with TRBD1 identical over 8 bases. The germline gives CDR1 SEHNR, CDR2 FQNEAQ (reference sequence). The CDR3 loop spans 15 amino acids. J gave up 3 bases and V 5 bases, and 8 bases lay outside the gene matches. For the CDR3, the DNA is TGTGCCAGCAGCACCGGACAGGGAGGAGACTATGGCTACACCTTC. Residues: CASSTGQGGDYGYTF. Filled out from reference TRBV7-9 and TRBJ1-2, the complete variable domain reads DTGVSQNPRHKITKRGQNVTFRCDPISEHNRLYWYRQTLGQGPEFLTYFQNEAQLEKSRLLSDRFSAERPKGSFSTLEIQRTEQGDSAMYLCASSTGQGGDYGYTFGSGTRLTVV.

This clonotype appeared a few times. The chain carries TRBV4-2 and TRBJ1-4, with 9 bases identical to TRBD1. This CDR3 has 18 amino acids. Germline lookup yields CDR1 LGHNA and CDR2 YNFKEQ. V lost 3 bases and J lost 4; bases outside the gene matches: 12. As DNA, the CDR3 is TGTGCCAGCAGCCAGCGCGGACAGGGGCCTCTTCATAATGAAAAACTGTTTTTT. Protein sequence: CASSQRGQGPLHNEKLFF.

The chain recombines TRBV29-1 with TRBJ2-1, with 8 bases aligning to TRBD2. This CDR3 spans 14 amino acids. Germline lookup yields CDR1 SQVTM and CDR2 ANQGSEA. J lost 7 bases, V lost 7 bases, and 12 bases had no gene match. CDR3 residues: CSADTAGVSNEQFF. For the CDR3, the DNA is TGCAGCGCCGACACAGCGGGAGTGTCAAATGAGCAGTTCTTC.

The chain recombines TRBV6-5 with TRBJ1-4, with 7 bases identical to TRBD1. The germline CDR1 and CDR2 sequences are MNHEY and SVGAGI. Germline trimming cut 4 bases from V and 4 bases from J; bases unmatched to any gene: 6. This CDR3 is 15 amino acids long. The CDR3 sequence: CASSLNRGFNEKLFF. In DNA, the CDR3 is TGTGCCAGCAGTTTAAACAGGGGCTTTAATGAAAAACTGTTTTTT.

The rearrangement joins TRBV6-2 or TRBV6-3 to TRBJ2-5; D ambiguous. The V gene lost 0 bases and the J gene lost 2 bases, with 10 bases spanning the gap. The CDR3 is made up of 15 amino acids. CDR1 is MNHEY, CDR2 SVGEGT, per germline. This CDR3 is CASSYSQTFQETQYF. Here the CDR3 DNA reads TGTGCCAGCAGTTACTCGCAGACTTTTCAAGAGACCCAGTACTTC.